The clone carrying this TCR beta chain was seen repeatedly, ten times or more. Its antigen is unknown. There are 11 residues in the CDR3. CDR1 is MNHNY and CDR2 is SVGAGI in the germline V gene (reference sequence). Trimming pared 5 bases from V and 9 bases from J, leaving 8 bases between. The data were taken from a study of early T cells in non-severe SARS-CoV-2 infection. For the study at large: Bulk RNA taken from unsorted whole blood was sequenced, leaving chains unpaired. Overall study findings and caveats: VDJdb-based annotation leaned toward anti-spike CD8 responses and missed private and CD4 specificities.

Unique molecular identifiers tagged individual cDNA molecules. Using its own MiXCR run on the 5' RACE reads, TCRdb lists one record per CDR3 protein. The data show more than 55,000 distinct CDR3 sequences, with 5% to 6.5% seen just once and about 3.6% held by the top ten. This specimen was whole blood, taken at baseline. The genes are TRBV6-6 and TRBJ2-1; perhaps D is TRBD1 or TRBD2 (5 bases each). This TCR was sampled from an adult who was a healthcare worker with PCR-confirmed SARS-CoV-2 infection or an uninfected control (not recorded which). The CDR3 is CASSPRGEQFF. CDR3 nucleotide sequence: TGTGCCAGCAGTCCGAGGGGTGAGCAGTTCTTC.